These 24 T cell receptor beta chains came from one sample sequenced in a study of blood T cell repertoires in COVID-19. The method was immunoSEQ multiplex PCR; TCRdb's version includes in-frame clones alone and lacks a portion of them. This repertoire shows 200,000 to 250,000 clones, roughly 80% found once; its top ten account for under 2%. Sequenced: PBMCs or T cells enriched from blood (not recorded which). The receptors come from a man in his fifties or sixties who had recovered from COVID-19.

The chain has TRBV7-9 and TRBJ1-1; tentative D call: TRBD1 (6 bases). CDR3 length: 14 residues. The germline gives CDR1 SEHNR, CDR2 FQNEAQ (reference sequence). V was cut by 6 bases and J by 1 base, with 12 bases left in between. The CDR3, as DNA: TGTGCCAGCAGGGCCGGGGGGGCGAACACTGAAGCTTTCTTT. This gives the protein CASRAGGANTEAFF.

The V gene is TRBV4-2, the J gene TRBJ1-4; the D gene is possibly TRBD1 (5 bases). CDR1 and CDR2 from the germline V gene are LGHNA and YNFKEQ. The V end lost 1 base, the J end lost 5 bases, and 14 bases lay between the germline ends. The CDR3 has 16 residues. The CDR3 sequence is CASSQGRGDQNEKLFF. The CDR3 DNA reads TGTGCCAGCAGCCAAGGGAGGGGCGACCAAAATGAAAAACTGTTTTTT.

The chain employs TRBV29-1 and TRBJ1-2; D uncertain. Looked up from germline, CDR1 is SQVTM and CDR2 is ANQGSEA. Deletions cut 4 bases from V and 4 bases from J, with 16 bases between. The CDR3 totals 14 residues. The CDR3 DNA reads as TGCAGCGTTGGGCCATCAGGATACGGCTATGGCTACACCTTC. Protein sequence: CSVGPSGYGYGYTF.

The rearrangement links TRBV15 to TRBJ2-5; D ambiguous. Per the germline V gene, CDR1 is LNHNV and CDR2 is YYDKDF (reference sequence). The CDR3 sequence is 13 residues long. The V end was cut by 0 bases, the J end by 2 bases, with 4 bases between. CDR3 sequence: CATSRDLQETQYF. The DNA of the CDR3 is TGTGCCACCAGCAGAGATCTTCAAGAGACCCAGTACTTC.

The chain uses TRBV5-5 and TRBJ1-4; 8 bases align to TRBD1. The CDR3 has 16 residues. CDR1 and CDR2 from the germline V gene are SGHKS and YYEKEE (reference sequence). Trimming took 4 bases from V and 0 from J; bases not matched to a gene: 5. The DNA of the CDR3 is TGTGCCAGCAGCCCGACAGGGGATGCAACTAATGAAAAACTGTTTTTT. It is translated as CASSPTGDATNEKLFF. Together with reference TRBV5-5 and TRBJ1-4, the CDR3 gives the full variable domain: DAGVTQSPTHLIKTRGQQVTLRCSPISGHKSVSWYQQVLGQGPQFIFQYYEKEERGRGNFPDRFSARQFPNYSSELNVNALLLGDSALYLCASSPTGDATNEKLFFGSGTQLSVL.

The rearrangement links TRBV7-2 to TRBJ2-7; TRBD2 is a possible D gene (6 bases). Germline CDR1 is SGHTA and CDR2 is FQGNSA. Trimming stripped 2 bases from V and 6 bases from J, with 23 bases between. This CDR3 has 17 amino acids. The CDR3, as DNA: TGTGCCAGCAGCTTACTTGGAGGGTGGCAGGGTGATATCGAGCAGTACTTC. This gives the protein CASSLLGGWQGDIEQYF. The variable domain in full, completed from reference TRBV7-2 and TRBJ2-7, reads GAGVSQSPSNKVTEKGKDVELRCDPISGHTALYWYRQSLGQGLEFLIYFQGNSAPDKSGLPSDRFSAERTGGSVSTLTIQRTQQEDSAVYLCASSLLGGWQGDIEQYFGPGTRLTVT.

CDR3 region: CASSQDLWRGLNEQYF. The DNA of the CDR3 is TGTGCCAGCAGCCAAGATTTGTGGAGGGGGCTCAACGAGCAGTACTTC. This chain uses TRBV3-1 (or the pseudogene TRBV3-2) with TRBJ2-7, with a possible D match to TRBD1 (7 bases). Germline CDR1 LGHDT, CDR2 YNNKEL (reference sequence). V was cut by 0 bases and J by 5 bases, with 17 bases left in between. This CDR3 has 16 residues.

This chain links TRBV5-1 with TRBJ1-6, with 7 bases fitting TRBD1. V shed 4 bases, J shed 7 bases, and the junction held 2 bases outside the gene matches. CDR1 and CDR2 (germline): SGHRS, YFSETQ. The CDR3 consists of 13 residues. CDR3: CASSTGDNSPLHF. The CDR3 nucleotides are TGCGCCAGCAGCACAGGGGACAATTCACCCCTCCACTTT. The variable domain in full, with the rest retrieved from reference TRBV5-1 and TRBJ1-6, is KAGVTQTPRYLIKTRGQQVTLSCSPISGHRSVSWYQQTPGQGLQFLFEYFSETQRNKGNFPGRFSGRQFSNSRSEMNVSTLELGDSALYLCASSTGDNSPLHFGNGTRLTVT.

The V and J genes are TRBV2 and TRBJ1-4, with no clear D. The CDR3 sequence is 11 residues long. Germline-derived CDR1 and CDR2 are SNHLY and FYNNEI. V was clipped by 4 bases and J by 7 bases, with 4 bases between them. DNA for the CDR3: TGTGCCAGCAGTGCGGGTGAAAAACTGTTTTTT. This sequence encodes CASSAGEKLFF.

The chain couples TRBV6-2 or TRBV6-3 to TRBJ1-5, with 8 bases that match TRBD1. Germline CDR1 MNHEY, CDR2 SVGEGT. The trim removed 4 bases at V and 5 bases at J, leaving 13 bases unmatched. The length of the CDR3 is 17 residues. CDR3 sequence: CASSSSSGTGTYQPQHF. The CDR3 DNA is TGTGCCAGCAGTTCGTCCTCCGGGACAGGTACCTATCAGCCCCAGCATTTT.

The chain carries TRBV9 and TRBJ1-5, with no clear D. V lost 0 bases to trimming and J lost 9 bases, with 16 bases between them. The CDR3 covers 15 residues. The germline CDR1 and CDR2 sequences are SGDLS and YYNGEE. The CDR3 here is CASSVDPQIERPQHF. The CDR3 nucleotides are TGTGCCAGCAGCGTAGACCCCCAAATCGAGCGGCCCCAGCATTTT. Full variable domain (missing parts from reference TRBV9 and TRBJ1-5): DSGVTQTPKHLITATGQRVTLRCSPRSGDLSVYWYQQSLDQGLQFLIQYYNGEERAKGNILERFSAQQFPDLHSELNLSSLELGDSALYFCASSVDPQIERPQHFGDGTRLSIL.

The CDR3 loop is CASSEQISVKGELFF. The CDR3 DNA is TGTGCCAGCAGTGAACAGATCAGCGTGAAGGGGGAGCTGTTTTTT. This rearrangement joins TRBV2 to TRBJ2-2, with unresolved D. Trimming stripped 2 bases from V and 8 bases from J, with 15 bases between. Germline V gives CDR1 SNHLY, CDR2 FYNNEI. There are 15 residues in the CDR3. Using reference TRBV2 and TRBJ2-2 for the parts outside the CDR3, the full variable domain is EPEVTQTPSHQVTQMGQEVILRCVPISNHLYFYWYRQILGQKVEFLVSFYNNEISEKSEIFDDQFSVERPDGSNFTLKIRSTKLEDSAMYFCASSEQISVKGELFFGEGSRLTVL.

The V call is TRBV6-5, the J call TRBJ1-5; D is ambiguous. This CDR3 is built from 11 residues. CDR1 is MNHEY, CDR2 SVGAGI, per germline. V lost 6 bases and J lost 10, with 10 bases in between. For the CDR3, the DNA is TGTGCCAGCAGGTCCGGGGATCCCCAGCATTTT. Translation gives CASRSGDPQHF.

This clone was seen a handful of times. This chain connects TRBV19 to TRBJ1-5; tentatively, D is TRBD1 (6 bases). V shed 0 bases and J shed 4 bases, with 10 bases lying between them. CDR3 length equals 15 residues. Germline values: CDR1 LNHDA, CDR2 SQIVND (reference sequence). The chain's CDR3 is CASSIDRGANQPQHF. The CDR3 DNA reads as TGTGCCAGTAGTATAGATCGGGGGGCAAATCAGCCCCAGCATTTT.

The chain couples TRBV21-1 to TRBJ1-1. TRBV21-1 is noted as a pseudogene. The CDR3 extends over 12 amino acids. The CDR3 protein is CASRRGLLGAFF. CDR3 nucleotide sequence: TGTGCCAGCAGGCGGGGCTTACTGGGAGCTTTCTTT.

This chain uses TRBV24-1 with TRBJ1-6; 9 nucleotides line up with TRBD1. The CDR3 sequence is 14 residues long. Germline trimming cut 4 bases from V and 10 bases from J; bases unmatched to any gene: 4. In germline, CDR1 is KGHDR, CDR2 SFDVKD. Here the CDR3 DNA reads TGTGCCACCAGTGAAGGGACAGGGTACTCACCCCTCCACTTT. It is translated as CATSEGTGYSPLHF.

This chain connects TRBV18 to TRBJ1-1, with 9 bases fitting TRBD1. Germline CDR1 and CDR2: KGHSH and LQKENI. CDR3 size: 16 residues. V shed 4 bases and J 0 bases; nucleotides not matched to a gene: 6. The CDR3 DNA sequence: TGTGCCAGCTCACTCAGACAGGGGGGCATGAACACTGAAGCTTTCTTT. This sequence encodes CASSLRQGGMNTEAFF.

V and J are TRBV7-2 and TRBJ1-2; the match to TRBD1 covers 7 bases. There are 13 residues in the CDR3. With 3 bases clipped from V and 8 bases from J, the junction kept 6 bases outside the gene matches. Per the germline V gene, CDR1 is SGHTA and CDR2 is FQGNSA. The CDR3 DNA follows: TGTGCCAGCAGCTTCGACAGGGCTGTAGGCTACACCTTC. Its protein product is CASSFDRAVGYTF.

V is TRBV9 and J is TRBJ1-3; the D is unclear. There are 16 residues in the CDR3. Germline CDR1 and CDR2: SGDLS and YYNGEE. V lost 0 bases to trimming and J lost 0 bases, with 10 bases between them. CDR3 loop: CASSVEAGNSGNTIYF. CDR3 nucleotide sequence: TGTGCCAGCAGCGTAGAGGCAGGCAACTCTGGAAACACCATATATTTT. The whole variable domain, remainder taken from reference TRBV9 and TRBJ1-3, is DSGVTQTPKHLITATGQRVTLRCSPRSGDLSVYWYQQSLDQGLQFLIQYYNGEERAKGNILERFSAQQFPDLHSELNLSSLELGDSALYFCASSVEAGNSGNTIYFGEGSWLTVV.

This clone is medium-sized by share. The chain joins TRBV6-2 or TRBV6-3 to TRBJ1-1; no clear D gene. This CDR3 is 12 amino acids long. V gave up 5 bases and J gave up 0 bases, with 4 bases separating them. The V gene's germline CDR1 is MNHEY and CDR2 SVGEGT. This CDR3 is CASSPMNTEAFF. In nucleotides, the CDR3 is TGTGCCAGCAGTCCCATGAACACTGAAGCTTTCTTT.

The rearrangement links TRBV25-1 to TRBJ2-1, with 12 bases identical to TRBD2. After removal of 2 bases from V and 6 bases from J, the junction contained 8 bases not matched to a gene. The CDR3 extends over 17 amino acids. Looked up from germline, CDR1 is MGHDK and CDR2 is SYGVNS. The CDR3 loop reads CASSETKLAGGFNEQFF. The CDR3 region has the DNA TGTGCCAGCAGTGAAACGAAACTAGCGGGGGGTTTCAATGAGCAGTTCTTC.

This clone was found once. The chain is built from TRBV18 and TRBJ2-7; TRBD1 agrees at 8 bases. Per germline, CDR1 KGHSH and CDR2 LQKENI. CDR3 length: 15 amino acids. V shed 4 bases and J 1 base; nucleotides not matched to a gene: 6. In nucleotides, the CDR3 is TGTGCCAGCTCACTCGACAGGGGACGGTCCTACGAGCAGTACTTC. Translation gives CASSLDRGRSYEQYF.

J is TRBJ2-7 and V is TRBV5-1, with D possibly TRBD1 on 5 matching bases. Germline CDR1 reads SGHRS; CDR2 reads YFSETQ. CDR3 length equals 13 residues. The V end was cut by 4 bases, the J end by 3 bases, with 11 bases between. CDR3 protein: CASSVDSRYEQYF. The CDR3 DNA is TGCGCCAGCAGCGTAGACAGTCGCTACGAGCAGTACTTC.

The rearrangement uses TRBV12-3 or TRBV12-4 and TRBJ2-7; perhaps TRBD2 as D (5 bases). V lost 5 bases, J lost 0 bases, and 8 bases lay in between. This CDR3 comprises 13 residues. CDR3 amino acids: CASSLGSSYEQYF. The CDR3, as DNA: TGTGCCAGCAGTCTGGGGAGCTCCTACGAGCAGTACTTC.